In this sample, the clone carrying this TCR beta chain turned up a few times. The sample comes from a study of regulatory T cells in long-lasting Graves disease. For TCR beta, libraries came from iRepertoire HTBI primers and Arm-PCR of CDR3 regions. TCRdb independently ran MiXCR on the multiplex PCR reads; one entry per CDR3 protein. The sample shows fewer than 450,000 distinct CDR3 sequences, 20% to 25% of them seen only once. V gave up 6 bases and J gave up 2 bases, with 17 bases separating them. The CDR3 runs 16 residues. The germline V gene encodes CDR1 LNHDA and CDR2 SQIVND (reference sequence). The time point was: persistent/refractory GD, antithyroid drugs over 5 years with positive TRAb. The TCR library was prepared using RNA isolated from PBMCs. Peripheral blood, at approximately 10 milliliters, went into EDTA tubes.

The clonotype originates from a female donor with Graves disease. V usage is TRBV19 and J usage is TRBJ1-5; D is possibly TRBD1 (6 bases). The starting material was peripheral blood mononuclear cells (PBMCs), obtained when the disease was refractory, from a patient treated with antithyroid drugs. CDR3 coding DNA: TGTGCCAGTAGACCTACTCCCTCAGGGGGCAATCAGCCCCAGCATTTT. Amino acids: CASRPTPSGGNQPQHF.